The sequence of this T cell receptor beta chain was determined in a study of vaccination and CD4 T cells after COVID-19. Study at large: Nasal swab PCR identified SARS-CoV-2 in the convalescent patients, of whom eight to ten were mild and one severe. Convalescent patients gave post-COVID blood a median roughly 96 days post-diagnosis, range 35 to 161.

As for this clonotype: Its target is unknown.

Treatment meaning: roughly 10-day PBMC culture with coronavirus spike peptide pools or control peptides (ViraFEST assay). ViraFEST enlarged antigen-specific T cell populations with peptide pools and afterwards sequenced TCRs. Wells contained 1.5 million to 2.5 million PBMCs each, and these were cultured with 8.5 to 10 IU/ml IL-2 and 9.5 to 10 ug/ml peptide pools. An Oncomine TCR Beta short-read assay was used to sequence the DNA from cultured CD4+ T cells. TCRdb itself ran the PCR reads through MiXCR, one entry per CDR3 protein. Here the sample spans some 1,600 distinct CDR3 sequences, roughly 70% being singletons. The CDR3 consists of 15 residues. Germline lookup yields CDR1 DFQATT and CDR2 SNEGSKA (reference sequence). The V gene lost 2 bases and the J gene lost 2 bases, with 15 bases spanning the gap.

V usage is TRBV20-1 and J usage is TRBJ2-5; D is unresolved. The TCR comes from a human donor who had recovered from COVID-19. This specimen consisted of CD4+ T cells from blood, cultured in vitro, obtained after SARS-CoV-2 vaccination. The CDR3, as DNA: TGCAGTGCTAGATCTGCGGTTGCCCGGCAAGAGACCCAGTACTTC. Protein sequence: CSARSAVARQETQYF.